A selection of T cell receptor beta chains follows, all from one sample in a study of T-cell memory formation after mild COVID-19. TCRdb redid the calling of the 5' RACE reads with MiXCR, one entry per CDR3 protein. The sample yields hundreds of thousands of distinct CDR3 sequences, approximately 20% seen once. Sequencing input: PBMCs or a T cell subset sorted from them (not recorded which). These receptors were obtained from an adult woman who had mild COVID-19 (a few samples of this study predate the infection). Cell type and time point are not known. Each CDR3 is given with its conserved first and last residue. D genes are given only for firm matches. The size of a clone is reported for some rows only, either as once, few or many, or as a class for expanded clones.

d_gene,j_gene,abundance,v_gene,CDR3nt,CDR3aa
-,TRBJ2-7,once,TRBV7-2,TGTGCCAGCAGCTCCTCCGGACTTCCGTGGGCCTACGAGCAGTACTTC,CASSSSGLPWAYEQYF
TRBD2,TRBJ2-1,-,TRBV4-1,TGCGCCAGCAGCCAAGCGGGAGGGGGGGAGAATGAGCAGTTCTTC,CASSQAGGGENEQFF
-,TRBJ2-5,-,TRBV9,TGTGCCAGCAGCGTAGATGTGGTTGGAGAGACCCAGTACTTC,CASSVDVVGETQYF
-,TRBJ2-5,many,TRBV7-3,TGTGCCAGCAGCTTAGGGGGTTACCAAGAGACCCAGTACTTC,CASSLGGYQETQYF
TRBD2,TRBJ2-2,few,TRBV7-6,TGTGCCAGCACCCAACTAGCGGGGGTGAACACCGGGGAGCTGTTTTTT,CASTQLAGVNTGELFF
-,TRBJ1-1,-,TRBV6-5,TGTGCCAGCAGTTACGGTTGGGGGCGCCGTAGCACTGAAGCTTTCTTT,CASSYGWGRRSTEAFF
TRBD1,TRBJ2-7,-,TRBV18,TGTGCCAGCTCACCACTTCCGGGACAGGCCCCCTACGAGCAGTACTTC,CASSPLPGQAPYEQYF
-,TRBJ2-3,few,TRBV7-9,TGTGCCAGCAGCTTAACAGGATTGGGTGCGGAAGATACGCAGTATTTT,CASSLTGLGAEDTQYF
-,TRBJ2-7,-,TRBV7-7,TGTGCCAGCAGCTTAGGATTGAACTACGACCAGTACTTC,CASSLGLNYDQYF
TRBD2,TRBJ2-1,-,TRBV7-9,TGTGCCAGCAGCTCGGGACTAGCGGGGACCTGGGAGCAGTTCTTC,CASSSGLAGTWEQFF
-,TRBJ2-7,-,TRBV7-6,TGTGCCAGCAGTTCCGCCGCCGGGACCTACGAGCAGTACTTC,CASSSAAGTYEQYF